These T cell receptor beta chains were read from a single sample in a study of T-cell reconstitution after alpha-beta-depleted transplantation in children. TCRdb reprocessed the PCR reads with MiXCR, giving one entry per CDR3 protein. This table holds roughly 790,000 distinct CDR3 sequences, under 20% found once. The starting material was PBMCs, mostly from graft donor cells, obtained 360 days after TCRalphabeta/CD19-depleted stem cell transplant. The receptors originated from a male patient between 5 and 17 years old who had a stem cell transplant for acute lymphoblastic leukemia, so the T cells may come from the graft donor. Each CDR3 is given with its conserved first and last residue. D genes are given only for firm matches. A row's size may be missing; if present it is once, few, many or a size class.

>TRBV2|TRBD2|TRBJ2-3|few
TGTGCCAGCAGTGGGGGGACTAGCAGCCCAGATACGCAGTATTTT
CASSGGTSSPDTQYF
>TRBV7-9|-|TRBJ1-2|few
TGTGCCAGCATCATTCTCTCGGATATACTGAACTATGGCTACACCTTC
CASIILSDILNYGYTF
>TRBV7-9|TRBD2|TRBJ2-1|many
TGTGCCAGCAGCTTAGACCAGACTAGCGGGTTTTACAATGAGCAGTTCTTC
CASSLDQTSGFYNEQFF
>TRBV9|TRBD2|TRBJ2-5|few
TGTGCCAGCAGCACGGGACTAGCGGTAGAGACCCAGTACTTC
CASSTGLAVETQYF
>TRBV12-3/TRBV12-4|-|TRBJ1-2|few
TGTGCCAGCAGTTTAGGTCTGCGGTACACCTTC
CASSLGLRYTF
>TRBV5-5|-|TRBJ2-1|-
TGTGCCAGCAGCGCGACGAGTAGCTTTGAGCAGTTCTTC
CASSATSSFEQFF
>TRBV3-1|TRBD2|TRBJ2-1|-
TGTGCCAGCAGCCATGTGGGTGGACTAGCGGGAGACAATGAGCAGTTCTTC
CASSHVGGLAGDNEQFF
>TRBV19|TRBD2|TRBJ2-4|-
TGTGCCAGTATCCGGACTAGCGGGATTGGAAACATTCAGTACTTC
CASIRTSGIGNIQYF
>TRBV12-3/TRBV12-4|TRBD2|TRBJ2-1|-
TGTGCCAGCAGGGTTAGCGGGAGCCAACCATGCTTC
CASRVSGSQPCF
>TRBV12-3/TRBV12-4|TRBD2|TRBJ2-7|many
TGCGCCAGCAGCGGGACCGGGACCTACGAGCAGTACTTC
CASSGTGTYEQYF
>TRBV29-1|TRBD2|TRBJ2-7|many
TGCAGCGTTAGAGGGGCCGGGACTAGCGGATACGAGCAGTACTTC
CSVRGAGTSGYEQYF
>TRBV7-9|TRBD2|TRBJ2-7|few
TGTGCCAGCAGCTCCCGGACTAGCGGCAGTAGGGGATACGAGCAGTACTTC
CASSSRTSGSRGYEQYF
>TRBV9|TRBD1|TRBJ1-5|-
TGTGCCAGCAGCGCCACAGGGGATAGCAATCAGCCCCAGCATTTT
CASSATGDSNQPQHF
>TRBV12-3/TRBV12-4|-|TRBJ1-2|-
TGTGCCAGCGCACTAGGGGCGGCGGGCTATGGCTACACCTTC
CASALGAAGYGYTF
>TRBV12-3/TRBV12-4|TRBD2|TRBJ2-1|few
TGTGCCAGCAGTTTAGCGGGACTAGCGGTAATTTACAATGAGCAGTTCTTC
CASSLAGLAVIYNEQFF
>TRBV9|TRBD2|TRBJ2-3|many
TGTGCCAGCAGCGGACCTAGCGGGGGCCTAGATACGCAGTATTTT
CASSGPSGGLDTQYF
>TRBV6-6|-|TRBJ2-2|many
TGTGCCTGTGGGGGGACGAACACCGGGGAGCTGTTTTTT
CACGGTNTGELFF
>TRBV20-1|TRBD1|TRBJ2-7|-
TGCAGTGCGGGACAGGGGGGGCACTACGAGCAGTACTTC
CSAGQGGHYEQYF
>TRBV7-2|TRBD1|TRBJ2-2|-
TGTGCCAGCAGCTTTTCCGGGACAGGGGGCTATCGGGAGCTGTTTTTT
CASSFSGTGGYRELFF
>TRBV10-1|-|TRBJ2-3|-
TGCGCCAGCAGTGAGTCACAGAGCCCGTCCACAGATACGCAGTATTTT
CASSESQSPSTDTQYF
>TRBV7-2|-|TRBJ2-6|few
TGTGCCAGCAGCTACGGGACCAACGTCCTGACTTTC
CASSYGTNVLTF
>TRBV30|-|TRBJ1-1|-
TGTGCCTGGAGGGAAGTCAATCGCGAAGCTTTCTTT
CAWREVNREAFF
>TRBV7-2|-|TRBJ2-6|-
TGTGCCAGCAGCTTAGCTGCAGCAACGTCCTCTGGGGCCAACGTCCTGACTTTC
CASSLAAATSSGANVLTF
>TRBV7-9|TRBD1|TRBJ2-3|few
TGTGCCAGCAGCTTAGGGGGACAGTCGACAGATACGCAGTATTTT
CASSLGGQSTDTQYF
>TRBV28|TRBD2|TRBJ2-3|few
TGTGCCAGCAGGGAAGCGGGGGGCACAGATACGCAGTATTTT
CASREAGGTDTQYF
>TRBV4-1|-|TRBJ1-2|few
TGCGCCAGCAGCAGTCTCCTGGCGACAGCGAATTATGGCTACACCTTC
CASSSLLATANYGYTF
>TRBV24-1|-|TRBJ2-5|-
TGTGCCACCAGTGATTTGGTAGGAGAGACCCAGTACTTC
CATSDLVGETQYF
>TRBV20-1|-|TRBJ2-1|-
TGCAGTGCTAGACCAGTCCTCGATGAGCAGTTCTTC
CSARPVLDEQFF
>TRBV4-2|TRBD2|TRBJ2-1|few
TGTGCCAGCAGCTACGGGACTAGCGGGTGGAGCTCCTACAATGAGCAGTTCTTC
CASSYGTSGWSSYNEQFF
>TRBV7-9|TRBD1|TRBJ1-2|-
TGTGCCAGCAGCCCCGGCCCAGGGGGCGGCTATGGCTACACCTTC
CASSPGPGGGYGYTF
>TRBV20-1|-|TRBJ2-3|-
TGCAGTGCCAGAAAAAGGGGCGAGCCAGATACGCAGTATTTT
CSARKRGEPDTQYF
>TRBV12-3/TRBV12-4|TRBD2|TRBJ2-1|-
TGTGCCAGCAGCCCTGTAGCGGGAGGTTGGAATGAGCAGTTCTTC
CASSPVAGGWNEQFF
>TRBV12-3/TRBV12-4|TRBD1|TRBJ2-1|few
TGTGCCAGCAGTTGGGGGAGGGACAGGGGGTTGTATGAGCAGTTCTTC
CASSWGRDRGLYEQFF
>TRBV2|-|TRBJ2-1|-
TGTGCCAGCAGCGTTTATTGGGCTAGCTCCTACAATGAGCAGTTCTTC
CASSVYWASSYNEQFF
>TRBV5-1|TRBD2|TRBJ2-7|few
TGCGCCAGCAGCCCTGGACTAGCGGGAGGTGACGAGCAGTACTTC
CASSPGLAGGDEQYF
>TRBV5-6|TRBD2|TRBJ2-1|many
TGTGCCAGCAGCTTTAAGGGATGGCGGGAGTCTCGTTATAATGAGCAGTTCTTC
CASSFKGWRESRYNEQFF
>TRBV9|TRBD2|TRBJ2-5|few
TGTGCCAGCAGCGTAGCTTCGAGGACTAGCGGGACTACAGGCCAAGAGACCCAGTACTTC
CASSVASRTSGTTGQETQYF
>TRBV5-1|TRBD2|TRBJ2-7|many
TGCGCCAGCAGCTTGGGAAGGACTAGCGGGAGCTACGAGCAGTACTTC
CASSLGRTSGSYEQYF
>TRBV29-1|-|TRBJ2-1|-
TGCAGCGTTGATAAGCGGCCAAGCTCCTACAATGAGCAGTTCTTC
CSVDKRPSSYNEQFF
>TRBV6-1|TRBD2|TRBJ2-1|-
TGTGCCGGGTCCAAGCGGGAGGGCCTGGTAAATGAGCAGTTCTTC
CAGSKREGLVNEQFF
>TRBV25-1|-|TRBJ2-2|many
TGTGCCAGCAGTGACGGAGGGTTGTACACCGGGGAGCTGTTTTTT
CASSDGGLYTGELFF
>TRBV15|TRBD2|TRBJ2-7|few
TGTGCCACCAGATCCGACACTAGCGGGAGAAAGGGCGAGCAGTACTTC
CATRSDTSGRKGEQYF
>TRBV6-1|TRBD1|TRBJ1-2|-
TGTGCCAGTAACAGGGGTTTTAACTATGGCTACACCTTC
CASNRGFNYGYTF
>TRBV29-1|-|TRBJ2-5|many
TGCAGCGCTAAACGGGGACGAAAAGAGACCCAGTACTTC
CSAKRGRKETQYF
>TRBV12-5|TRBD2|TRBJ2-1|few
TGTGCTAGTGGTTTGGTACTAACTAGCGGGGGGAGCTCCTACAATGAGCAGTTCTTC
CASGLVLTSGGSSYNEQFF
>TRBV7-9|-|TRBJ2-5|-
TGTGCCAGCAGCCTCAGGGATAGACTGGAGACCCAGTACTTC
CASSLRDRLETQYF
>TRBV12-3/TRBV12-4|TRBD2|TRBJ2-1|-
TGTGCCAGCACGCTAGCGGGAGGCCCTAGGAATGAGCAGTTCTTC
CASTLAGGPRNEQFF
>TRBV4-2|-|TRBJ2-5|few
TGTGCCAGCAGCCAAGACCGACCCATAGGAGAGACCCAGTACTTC
CASSQDRPIGETQYF
>TRBV29-1|TRBD1|TRBJ2-1|few
TGCAGCGGGGCCGGGACAGACAAGTGGGACTCCTACAATGAGCAGTTCTTC
CSGAGTDKWDSYNEQFF